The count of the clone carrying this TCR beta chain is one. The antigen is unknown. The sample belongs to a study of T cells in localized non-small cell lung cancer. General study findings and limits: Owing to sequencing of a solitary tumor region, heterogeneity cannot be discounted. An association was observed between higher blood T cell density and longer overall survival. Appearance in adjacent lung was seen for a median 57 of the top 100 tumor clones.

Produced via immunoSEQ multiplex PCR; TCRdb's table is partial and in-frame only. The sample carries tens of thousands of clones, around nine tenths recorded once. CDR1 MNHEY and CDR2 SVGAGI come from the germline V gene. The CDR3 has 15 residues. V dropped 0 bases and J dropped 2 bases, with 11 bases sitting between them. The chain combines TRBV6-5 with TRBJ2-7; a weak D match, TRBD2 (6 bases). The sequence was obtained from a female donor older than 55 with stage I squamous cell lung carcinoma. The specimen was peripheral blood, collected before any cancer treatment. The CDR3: CASSYSSGSPYEQYF. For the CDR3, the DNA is TGTGCCAGCAGTTACTCCTCCGGGAGCCCCTACGAGCAGTACTTC.